One sample yielded the 14 T cell receptor beta chains listed below, sequenced in a study of human T cells and chemical hapten exposure. TCRdb passed the RACE reads through MiXCR, listing each CDR3 protein once. The sample holds 150,000 to 200,000 distinct CDR3 sequences, more than 12% seen once. As to time point: patch test 1, 2 weeks after DPC sensitization. Indicated treatment: therapeutic diphenylcyclopropenone sensitization with weekly scalp DPC. The sample was whole blood, taken in connection with sensitization to the hapten diphenylcyclopropenone (DPC). The receptor set was obtained from a woman in her thirties with alopecia areata. Some clones in this sample may be carry-over from other donors' samples.

The chain joins TRBV5-4 to TRBJ2-1, with no clear D. V was shortened by 0 bases and J by 4 bases, with 14 bases between the two germline ends. This CDR3 has 16 residues. Per the germline V gene, CDR1 is SGHNT and CDR2 is YYREEE (reference sequence). The CDR3 DNA sequence: TGTGCCAGCAGCTTGGCCGGTCTTATATCGTACAATGAGCAGTTCTTC. This gives the protein CASSLAGLISYNEQFF.

The sample holds a few counts of this clonotype. The chain links TRBV6-1 to TRBJ1-4; D is possibly TRBD1 (6 bases). The CDR3 totals 18 residues. Looked up from germline, CDR1 is MNHNS and CDR2 is SASEGT. V was pared by 6 bases and J by 6 bases, with 26 bases between. The CDR3 protein is CASSEFTPGAAGYEKLFF. Here the CDR3 DNA reads TGTGCCAGCAGCGAATTTACGCCGGGGGCAGCGGGGTATGAAAAACTGTTTTTT.

This clonotype turned up a few times. The V gene is TRBV4-1, the J gene TRBJ2-1, with 7 nucleotides matching TRBD1. There are 19 residues in the CDR3. Trimming took 2 bases from V and 2 from J; bases not matched to a gene: 15. In germline, CDR1 is MGHRA, CDR2 YSYEKL. This chain's CDR3 is CASSQSLQGRAVTYNEQFF. The CDR3 DNA follows: TGCGCCAGCAGCCAATCTTTACAGGGGCGGGCGGTAACCTACAATGAGCAGTTCTTC.

This chain uses TRBV7-2 with TRBJ2-5, with no clear D. The CDR3 sequence is 16 residues long. The germline V gene encodes CDR1 SGHTA and CDR2 FQGNSA. V dropped 5 bases and J dropped 1 base, with 17 bases sitting between them. CDR3 residues: CASSPQPPGLQETQYF. The CDR3 region has the DNA TGTGCCAGCAGCCCCCAACCCCCCGGGCTCCAAGAGACCCAGTACTTC.

The chain couples TRBV6-5 to TRBJ1-5; D is possibly TRBD1 (6 bases). CDR3 length: 16 amino acids. Germline V gives CDR1 MNHEY, CDR2 SVGAGI. With 4 bases removed from V and 2 bases from J, the gap between germline ends came to 15 bases. CDR3 in amino acids: CASSLSGGAGNQPQHF. CDR3 DNA: TGTGCCAGCAGTTTGTCGGGGGGCGCCGGCAATCAGCCCCAGCATTTT.

The J gene is TRBJ2-7, the V gene TRBV6-2 or TRBV6-3; maybe TRBD2 (6 bases). Germline CDR1 is MNHEY and CDR2 is SVGEGT. V lost 0 bases and J 2 bases, leaving 14 bases between the germline ends. The CDR3 extends over 16 amino acids. CDR3: CASSYSLAQKTYEQYF. The CDR3 DNA sequence: TGTGCCAGCAGTTACTCGCTAGCGCAGAAGACCTACGAGCAGTACTTC.

This clonotype appeared a few times. The rearrangement links TRBV29-1 to TRBJ2-7; D is perhaps TRBD2 (6 bases). Trimming cost V 6 bases and J 3 bases, with 15 bases left between them. The CDR3 has 13 residues. From germline, CDR1 is SQVTM and CDR2 ANQGSEA. CDR3 nucleotide sequence: TGCAGCGTGGGGAGCGGGCTAGACTACGAGCAGTACTTC. Protein: CSVGSGLDYEQYF.

The rearrangement links TRBV7-3 to TRBJ1-1, with D unclear. V lost 2 bases, J lost 1 base, and 8 bases lay in between. The germline CDR1 and CDR2 sequences are SGHTA and FQGTGA. The CDR3 sequence is 14 residues long. The CDR3 DNA follows: TGTGCCAGCAGCTTAGGCTTGGGGAACACTGAAGCTTTCTTT. This encodes CASSLGLGNTEAFF.

This clonotype was counted ten times or more. The chain carries TRBV7-3 and TRBJ2-2; 9 nucleotides line up with TRBD2. CDR1 is SGHTA, CDR2 FQGTGA, per germline. The J segment lost 7 bases and the V segment lost 6 bases, leaving 3 bases of the junction unmatched. The CDR3 length is 13 residues. The DNA of the CDR3 is TGTGCCAGCAGTCGTAGCGGGAGCGGGGAGCTGTTTTTT. Encoded protein: CASSRSGSGELFF.

This clonotype was seen more than once but under ten times. This chain connects TRBV5-1 to TRBJ2-3; a weak D match, TRBD1 (5 bases). Germline V CDR1 and CDR2: SGHRS, YFSETQ. V lost 2 bases, J lost 5 bases, and 12 bases lay in between. The CDR3 runs to 14 residues. CDR3 amino acids: CASSLIGAGDTQYF. The CDR3 DNA reads TGCGCCAGCAGCTTAATAGGGGCAGGAGATACGCAGTATTTT.

Here the CDR3 DNA reads TGCGCCAGCAGCTTGGTAGGCAGGGTAACTGGGGCCAACGTCCTGACTTTC. Translating it yields CASSLVGRVTGANVLTF. This chain joins TRBV5-1 and TRBJ2-6; a possible D gene is TRBD1 (5 bases). Per the germline V gene, CDR1 is SGHRS and CDR2 is YFSETQ. V shed 0 bases and J shed 2 bases, with 12 bases lying between them. The CDR3 is 17 residues long.

This clonotype was observed a handful of times. J is TRBJ2-3 and V is TRBV30; TRBD2 is a possible D gene (5 bases). Germline V gives CDR1 GTSNPN, CDR2 SVGIG (reference sequence). V was trimmed by 0 bases and J by 9 bases, leaving 7 bases between them. The CDR3 length is 11 residues. The CDR3 region has the DNA TGTGCCTGGAGTGTACCGGGAACGCAGTATTTT. This translates into CAWSVPGTQYF.

The chain employs TRBV11-2 and TRBJ2-5, with TRBD1 matching 8 bases. The V and J ends lost 5 bases and 5 bases, in that order; junction bases with no gene match: 7. The germline V gene has CDR1 SGHAT and CDR2 FQNNGV. The CDR3 covers 14 residues. CDR3 in DNA: TGTGCCAGCAGCCCCAGGGGGCTAGTGGAGACCCAGTACTTC. This sequence encodes CASSPRGLVETQYF.

The chain employs TRBV20-1 and TRBJ2-7, with D unresolved. CDR1 and CDR2 (germline): DFQATT, SNEGSKA (reference sequence). V was trimmed by 6 bases and J by 0 bases, leaving 9 bases between them. The CDR3 spans 12 residues. CDR3 protein: CSATLGSYEQYF. As DNA, the CDR3 is TGCAGTGCCACTCTAGGCTCCTACGAGCAGTACTTC.